The entry below gives a single TCR beta chain sequence along with its context. This entry belongs to a study of Ad26.COV2.S vaccination and SARS-CoV-2 variants. In the study overall: Donor was one of the participants in the Ad26.COV2.S arm of the COV1001 trial. Intramuscular Ad26.COV2.S at 5x10^10 or 1x10^11 viral particles.

The CDR3 length is 13 residues. V lost 1 base and J lost 6, with 9 bases in between. The germline gives CDR1 SGHTA, CDR2 FQGNSA. Clones were sequenced by immunoSEQ multiplex PCR, and TCRdb holds only the in-frame ones, with some missing. This repertoire shows about 350,000 clones, 75% to 90% found once; its top ten account for approximately 11%. Treatment noted: about 20 received Ad26.COV2.S at low or high dose, single or two shots; roughly five received placebo; per-sample allocation not given. Sample collection was performed on day 63 after the first vaccine or placebo injection. An Ad26 vector carrying the Wuhan-strain SARS-CoV-2 spike served as the vaccine.

The rearrangement joins TRBV7-2 to TRBJ1-2, with D hard to call. This receptor was obtained from a person between 18 and 65 years old who received the Ad26.COV2.S COVID-19 vaccine or a placebo. The sequenced sample was peripheral blood, obtained in a trial of Ad26.COV2.S vaccine versus placebo. The CDR3 coding sequence is TGTGCCAGCAGCTTAGGGGCTGGGCATGGCTACACCTTC. Its translation: CASSLGAGHGYTF.